This T cell receptor beta chain was sequenced in a study of PD-L1 blockade in urothelial cancer. Study-wide context: Before enrollment, 0 to 3 chemotherapy regimens had been given to patients. Among blood samples, the median T cell count was some 140,000.

Germline CDR1 LNHNV, CDR2 YYDKDF (reference sequence). Trimming took 8 bases from V and 0 from J, leaving 11 bases between them. The CDR3 runs to 13 residues. TCRdb's table, derived via immunoSEQ multiplex PCR, lists solely in-frame clones and lacks some. The repertoire holds some 84,000 clones, with roughly 87% as singletons. This chain connects TRBV15 to TRBJ2-7; D remains ambiguous. The input for sequencing was PBMCs, taken around atezolizumab (anti-PD-L1) treatment. The clonotype was recovered from a woman aged 70-85 years with urothelial cancer. As DNA, the CDR3 is TGTGCCACCGGGCTTATGGGCTCCTACGAGCAGTACTTC. It translates to CATGLMGSYEQYF.